This T cell receptor (beta chain) was obtained from a study of shared clonotypes between healthy human individuals. Across the whole study: Three plates each covered CD4 naive and memory; CD8 naive two, CD8 memory one. Study results and caveats: Naive CD4 clonotypes were shared across a handful of donors at around 5.4%.

Assay used: immunoSEQ multiplex PCR; TCRdb lists only in-frame clones, some missing. The table shows millions of clones, with roughly 96% occurring only once. Germline values: CDR1 SNHLY, CDR2 FYNNEI. V lost 6 bases and J lost 3, with 13 bases in between. The length of the CDR3 is 14 residues. To note about this clone: Its specificity is unknown.

Material for sequencing was naive CD4+ T cells sorted from blood. Described subset: CD45RA+ positively selected. The J gene is TRBJ2-3, the V gene TRBV2, with D perhaps matching TRBD2 (6 bases). This sequence originates from a man between 18 and 29 years old in good health. CDR3 sequence: CASRFQTSTDTQYF. The CDR3 DNA is TGTGCCAGCAGATTCCAGACTAGTACAGATACGCAGTATTTT.